These 13 T cell receptor beta chains came from one sample sequenced in a study of beta chain features in type 1 diabetes. The study reverse transcribed the entire isolated RNA, so it sequenced expressed TCRB transcripts. The data were produced by immunoSEQ multiplex PCR, yet TCRdb's version contains in-frame clones alone and is incomplete. The sample contains fewer than 250,000 clones, around 68% of which appear only once. Sequenced input: naive CD4+ T cells from blood. These receptor sequences come from a young man in good health.

The rearrangement joins TRBV19 to TRBJ2-1, with 12 bases identical to TRBD2. V lost 1 base, J lost 6 bases, and 1 base stayed unmatched. Germline lookup yields CDR1 LNHDA and CDR2 SQIVND (reference sequence). The CDR3 consists of 15 residues. The CDR3 sequence is CASSIAGLAGNEQFF. The CDR3 DNA sequence: TGTGCCAGTAGTATAGCGGGACTAGCGGGCAATGAGCAGTTCTTC.

The rearrangement links TRBV6-5 to TRBJ2-4; D is perhaps TRBD1 (6 bases). Germline CDR1 MNHEY, CDR2 SVGAGI. The CDR3 runs to 14 residues. Between the trimmed V and J ends, which lost 4 bases and 6 bases, there was a span of 13 bases. CDR3 residues: CASSSDSRGNIQYF. CDR3 nucleotides: TGTGCCAGCAGTTCGGACAGTAGGGGAAACATTCAGTACTTC.

This clone was counted only a few times. The CDR3 coding sequence is TGTGCCAGCAGCCAGCAAGGCCGAGGCACAGATACGCAGTATTTT. Amino acids: CASSQQGRGTDTQYF. The chain uses TRBV6-5 and TRBJ2-3; no reliable D call. Germline-derived CDR1 and CDR2 are MNHEY and SVGAGI. V lost 6 bases and J lost 1, with 14 bases in between. CDR3 size: 15 residues.

The genes are TRBV28 and TRBJ2-1, with 9 nucleotides matching TRBD2. Germline loops: CDR1 MDHEN, CDR2 SYDVKM. V was pared by 6 bases and J by 7 bases, with 10 bases of the junction left unmatched. The CDR3 is 15 amino acids. The CDR3 sequence: CASSRVLSGGNEQFF. The CDR3 coding sequence is TGTGCCAGCAGCCGCGTGCTTAGCGGGGGAAATGAGCAGTTCTTC.

This clone was counted a single time. The chain combines TRBV7-9 with TRBJ2-2; D uncertain. This CDR3 has 15 residues. The germline V and J ends were trimmed by 2 bases and 7 bases, with 14 bases remaining between them. The V gene's germline CDR1 is SEHNR and CDR2 FQNEAQ (reference sequence). The DNA for the CDR3 is TGTGCCAGCAGCTTATGGGCAGAGCCTAGCGGGGAGCTGTTTTTT. Its protein is CASSLWAEPSGELFF. Looking up the rest from reference TRBV7-9 and TRBJ2-2 gives the full variable domain: DTGVSQNPRHKITKRGQNVTFRCDPISEHNRLYWYRQTLGQGPEFLTYFQNEAQLEKSRLLSDRFSAERPKGSFSTLEIQRTEQGDSAMYLCASSLWAEPSGELFFGEGSRLTVL.

The CDR3 DNA sequence: TGCAGCGTTAGGACTAGCGGGAGTTCCTACAATGAGCAGTTCTTC. Translation: CSVRTSGSSYNEQFF. The rearrangement joins TRBV29-1 to TRBJ2-1; the match to TRBD2 covers 13 bases. The CDR3 is made up of 15 amino acids. V dropped 5 bases and J dropped 1; count of bases not matched to a gene: 2. CDR1 SQVTM and CDR2 ANQGSEA come from the germline V gene.

This clone showed up just a few times. V is TRBV10-3 and J is TRBJ2-1; 10 bases map to TRBD2. Germline-derived CDR1 and CDR2 are ENHRY and SYGVKD. The length of the CDR3 is 15 residues. V lost 8 bases to trimming and J lost 9 bases; unmatched junction nucleotides: 13. The CDR3, as DNA: TGTGCCATCCAAGGGGTGGCTAGCGGGAGTGGTGAGCAGTTCTTC. Residues: CAIQGVASGSGEQFF.

The chain links TRBV9 to TRBJ2-1; a weak D match, TRBD1 (6 bases). Germline lookup yields CDR1 SGDLS and CDR2 YYNGEE. V was pared by 5 bases and J by 3 bases, with 12 bases between. This CDR3 comprises 14 residues. The CDR3 DNA follows: TGTGCCAGCAGTAGACAGGCAGACTACAATGAGCAGTTCTTC. Translating it yields CASSRQADYNEQFF. Supplemented by reference TRBV9 and TRBJ2-1, the full variable domain reads DSGVTQTPKHLITATGQRVTLRCSPRSGDLSVYWYQQSLDQGLQFLIQYYNGEERAKGNILERFSAQQFPDLHSELNLSSLELGDSALYFCASSRQADYNEQFFGPGTRLTVL.

The DNA for the CDR3 is TGTGCCTGGAGTGTACAGGTATTGGATGAGCAGTTCTTC. This translates into CAWSVQVLDEQFF. The chain has TRBV30 and TRBJ2-1, with D perhaps matching TRBD1 (5 bases). CDR3 size: 13 residues. In germline, CDR1 is GTSNPN, CDR2 SVGIG (reference sequence). The V end was cut by 0 bases, the J end by 8 bases, with 11 bases between.

There are a few counts of this clone. This chain connects TRBV28 to TRBJ2-1; 7 bases align to TRBD1. Germline V gene data show CDR1 as MDHEN and CDR2 as SYDVKM. The junction had 12 bases not matched to a gene; V was cut back by 10 bases and J by 3 bases. The CDR3 has 15 amino acids. CDR3 amino acids: CAITPPGQHYNEQFF. DNA for the CDR3: TGTGCCATCACTCCTCCGGGACAGCACTACAATGAGCAGTTCTTC.

This chain connects TRBV7-9 to TRBJ2-2; the D is unclear. The germline gives CDR1 SEHNR, CDR2 FQNEAQ (reference sequence). The CDR3 totals 15 residues. Deletions cut 5 bases from V and 3 bases from J, with 13 bases between. CDR3 in DNA: TGTGCCAGCAGCCCTATGGGAAGGGACACCGGGGAGCTGTTTTTT. Translated: CASSPMGRDTGELFF.

This clone was picked up a small number of times. The chain carries TRBV12-5 and TRBJ1-3; D unclear. The CDR3 is 11 residues long. Germline loops: CDR1 LGHNT, CDR2 FRNRAP. V shed 9 bases and J shed 2 bases, with 5 bases lying between them. The DNA of the CDR3 is TGTGCTAGCCGTGCTGGAAACACCATATATTTT. Its translation: CASRAGNTIYF.

For the CDR3, the DNA is TGTGCCAGCAGCCAAGGTTACACAGGTCCCTACGAGCAGTACTTC. Translation gives CASSQGYTGPYEQYF. This sequence joins TRBV14 and TRBJ2-7, with a tentative D call TRBD1 (5 bases). The CDR3 covers 15 residues. Germline V lookup: CDR1 SGHDN, CDR2 FVKESK. The V end lost 1 base, the J end lost 2 bases, and 12 bases lay between the germline ends.